This T cell receptor (beta chain) originates from a study of identical twins. This clonotype showed up many times. CDR3 size: 14 residues. The ends lost 6 bases at V and 1 base at J; junction bases unmatched: 4. Germline CDR1 is MRHNA and CDR2 is SNTAGT. TCRdb ran MiXCR on the 5' RACE reads and lists one entry per CDR3 protein. Of a few hundred thousand distinct CDR3 sequences detected, 9.5% to 15% appear once; the ten largest clones hold about 3.9%. These data were also reused for a study on yellow fever vaccine responses in identical twins.

This receptor was taken from a woman under 30 in good health. The sequencing sample was made of memory (CD45RO+) T cells sorted from blood. V gene TRBV6-4 combines with J gene TRBJ2-3; TRBD1 aligns across 7 bases. CDR3 sequence (DNA): TGTGCCAGCAGCAACAGGGGAGGCACAGATACGCAGTATTTT. Protein sequence: CASSNRGGTDTQYF.